The TCR beta chain described here comes from a study of cytomegalovirus exposure and HLA in healthy donors. Study-level results: Per a later analysis, 15,000 to 20,000 TCR beta sequences showed association with HLA alleles at 0.05 false discovery rate. V- and J-gene trimming of TCR beta was linked (in a later analysis) to a missense DCLRE1C variant.

Regarding this clone: Its antigen is currently unknown.

Primers: 60 Vbeta forward and 13 Jbeta reverse. Measured with immunoSEQ multiplex PCR; TCRdb has only the in-frame clones, and not every one. The sample holds roughly 180,000 clones; approximately 80% are singletons and the top ten take 6.5% to 8.5%. This CDR3 has 14 residues. Germline CDR1 SGHRS, CDR2 YFSETQ. J gave up 6 bases and V 5 bases, and 11 bases lay outside the gene matches. The V and J genes are TRBV5-1 and TRBJ2-7; 7 bases fit TRBD2. The origin of this receptor is a man aged 25-45 years in good health and CMV-seropositive. The sample was PBMCs. Written as DNA, the CDR3 is TGCGCCAGCAGTCCTGAGAGCGGGACTCGCGAGCAGTACTTC. Its translation is CASSPESGTREQYF.